These 16 T cell receptor beta chains came from one sample sequenced in a study of Ad26.COV2.S vaccination and SARS-CoV-2 variants. Treatment: 15 to 20 received Ad26.COV2.S at low or high dose, single or two shots; about 5 received placebo; per-sample allocation not given. Day 63 following the first vaccine or placebo injection was when the samples were taken. The table came from immunoSEQ multiplex PCR; TCRdb's copy has only in-frame clones and leaves some out. This table has over 400,000 clones, 90% appearing once. The sample here was peripheral blood, taken in a trial of Ad26.COV2.S vaccine versus placebo. Receptors originate from a person aged 18 to 65 who received the Ad26.COV2.S COVID-19 vaccine or a placebo.

This chain joins TRBV5-1 and TRBJ2-7, with D perhaps matching TRBD1 (5 bases). The CDR3 loop spans 15 amino acids. The V end lost 0 bases, the J end lost 2 bases, and 12 bases lay between the germline ends. Germline loops: CDR1 SGHRS, CDR2 YFSETQ. CDR3 DNA: TGCGCCAGCAGCTTGGGGCAGGGTCCCACCTACGAGCAGTACTTC. Protein product: CASSLGQGPTYEQYF.

The rearrangement joins TRBV6-1 to TRBJ1-5; 10 nucleotides align to TRBD1. The CDR3 spans 19 residues. The germline V gene has CDR1 MNHNS and CDR2 SASEGT. With 1 base clipped from V and 2 bases from J, the junction kept 11 bases outside the gene matches. The CDR3, as DNA: TGTGCCAGCAGTGAAGACAGGGGCGACAGGGGGCATCGCAATCAGCCCCAGCATTTT. Translation: CASSEDRGDRGHRNQPQHF.

V usage is TRBV4-2 and J usage is TRBJ2-1, with D maybe TRBD1 (6 bases). Germline-derived CDR1 and CDR2 are LGHNA and YNFKEQ. The V gene lost 3 bases and the J gene lost 6 bases, with 18 bases spanning the gap. CDR3 length: 16 residues. CDR3 region: CASSHRTGARGNEQFF. The DNA for the CDR3 is TGTGCCAGCAGCCATAGGACCGGGGCCAGGGGCAATGAGCAGTTCTTC.

The V and J genes are TRBV5-1 and TRBJ2-5, with TRBD2 matching over 9 bases. Per germline, CDR1 SGHRS and CDR2 YFSETQ. The CDR3 totals 16 residues. V shed 0 bases and J 5 bases; nucleotides not matched to a gene: 8. The CDR3 bases are TGCGCCAGCAGCTTGGAGGGTAGCGGGAGTAGGGAGACCCAGTACTTC. It yields the protein CASSLEGSGSRETQYF.

The V call is TRBV12-3 or TRBV12-4, the J call TRBJ1-2; D unclear. Trimming pared 6 bases from V and 0 bases from J, leaving 8 bases between. The CDR3 spans 13 residues. The CDR3 is CASSPSANYGYTF. CDR3 DNA sequence: TGTGCCAGCAGCCCCTCAGCTAACTATGGCTACACCTTC.

The V call is TRBV7-2, the J call TRBJ2-1; tentatively, D is TRBD2 (6 bases). The CDR3 length is 14 residues. In germline, CDR1 is SGHTA, CDR2 FQGNSA. Trimming left V 1 base short and J 8 bases short, with 12 bases between. The CDR3 spells CASSLGLAVDEQFF. The CDR3 DNA follows: TGTGCCAGCAGCTTAGGGTTAGCGGTCGATGAGCAGTTCTTC. Based on the CDR3 plus reference TRBV7-2 and TRBJ2-1, the full variable domain is GAGVSQSPSNKVTEKGKDVELRCDPISGHTALYWYRQSLGQGLEFLIYFQGNSAPDKSGLPSDRFSAERTGGSVSTLTIQRTQQEDSAVYLCASSLGLAVDEQFFGPGTRLTVL.

The count of this clone is one. The chain recombines TRBV5-1 with TRBJ2-7, with TRBD2 matching 16 bases. In germline, CDR1 is SGHRS, CDR2 YFSETQ. J lost 3 bases, V lost 4 bases, and 10 bases had no gene match. The CDR3 loop spans 18 amino acids. CDR3 region: CASSPRGLAGGILYEQYF. CDR3 nucleotide sequence: TGCGCCAGCAGCCCCAGGGGACTAGCGGGAGGGATTCTCTACGAGCAGTACTTC.

The chain is built from TRBV11-1 and TRBJ2-7, with D unclear. V was pared by 2 bases and J by 6 bases, with 11 bases between. The CDR3 runs to 13 residues. CDR1 SGHAT and CDR2 FQDESV come from the germline V gene (reference sequence). DNA for the CDR3: TGTGCCAGCAGCTTATCCCCGGGTGTCGAGCAGTACTTC. It codes for CASSLSPGVEQYF.

The rearrangement links TRBV5-6 to TRBJ2-7; 9 nucleotides line up with TRBD1. The germline V gene encodes CDR1 SGHDT and CDR2 YYEEEE. V lost 5 bases and J lost 2; bases outside the gene matches: 20. The CDR3 is 19 residues long. The CDR3, as DNA: TGTGCCAGCAGACACAGGGGGCTGATCGAGCGGGATCACGCCTACGAGCAGTACTTC. Protein product: CASRHRGLIERDHAYEQYF.

V gene TRBV24-1 combines with J gene TRBJ2-1, with D possibly TRBD2 on 7 matching bases. CDR1 and CDR2 (germline): KGHDR, SFDVKD. This CDR3 comprises 16 residues. V lost 0 bases, J lost 9 bases, and 17 bases lay in between. The CDR3 region is CATSDLHGRGGSEQFF. CDR3 bases: TGTGCCACCAGTGATTTGCATGGCAGGGGCGGGAGTGAGCAGTTCTTC.

The chain joins TRBV9 to TRBJ1-1, with D tentatively TRBD1 (5 bases). This CDR3 contains 15 residues. Trimming stripped 4 bases from V and 0 bases from J, with 13 bases between. Germline lookup yields CDR1 SGDLS and CDR2 YYNGEE. CDR3 nucleotides: TGTGCCAGCAGCTTTAGACAGTCAGTGAACACTGAAGCTTTCTTT. Its protein product is CASSFRQSVNTEAFF.

The chain couples TRBV25-1 to TRBJ2-7; TRBD1 aligns across 8 bases. Germline lookup yields CDR1 MGHDK and CDR2 SYGVNS. V lost 2 bases and J lost 5; bases outside the gene matches: 5. This CDR3 contains 14 residues. The CDR3 here is CASSEKGQAHEQYF. For the CDR3, the DNA is TGTGCCAGCAGTGAAAAGGGACAGGCCCACGAGCAGTACTTC.

The chain couples TRBV11-2 to TRBJ2-7; possibly TRBD2 for D (6 bases). Per germline, CDR1 SGHAT and CDR2 FQNNGV. The CDR3 spans 15 residues. V lost 2 bases, J lost 1 base, and 12 bases lay in between. The CDR3 DNA follows: TGTGCCAGCAGCTTAAGCGAGGGGAGGTCCTACGAGCAGTACTTC. This translates into CASSLSEGRSYEQYF.

This clone came up once. The chain joins TRBV6-1 to TRBJ2-3; D not certain. Germline-derived CDR1 and CDR2 are MNHNS and SASEGT. The CDR3 covers 12 residues. V was pared by 7 bases and J by 7 bases, with 12 bases between. The CDR3 DNA reads as TGTGCCAGCACCTTGACTGCCTATACGCAGTATTTT. This sequence encodes CASTLTAYTQYF.

Details on this clone: The identical CDR3 is also encoded by other nucleotide sequences in the sample. This rearrangement joins TRBV5-1 to TRBJ2-7, with D maybe TRBD1 (6 bases). The CDR3 extends over 14 amino acids. Germline V gene lookup returns CDR1 SGHRS and CDR2 YFSETQ. The V gene lost 0 bases and the J gene lost 0 bases, with 7 bases spanning the gap. In DNA form, the CDR3 reads TGCGCCAGCAGCTTGGAAGGGGGCTCCTACGAGCAGTACTTC. The encoded protein is CASSLEGGSYEQYF.

Only one count was recorded for this clone. The rearrangement joins TRBV15 to TRBJ2-5; D call uncertain. The germline V gene encodes CDR1 LNHNV and CDR2 YYDKDF (reference sequence). V lost 4 bases to trimming and J lost 2 bases, with 11 bases between them. The CDR3 spans 14 residues. CDR3 coding DNA: TGTGCCACCAGCACGGCACCACCTCAAGAGACCCAGTACTTC. As protein: CATSTAPPQETQYF. The whole variable domain, filled in from reference TRBV15 and TRBJ2-5, reads DAMVIQNPRYQVTQFGKPVTLSCSQTLNHNVMYWYQQKSSQAPKLLFHYYDKDFNNEADTPDNFQSRRPNTSFCFLDIRSPGLGDTAMYLCATSTAPPQETQYFGPGTRLLVL.